This T cell receptor (beta chain) was captured by sequencing in a study of shared clonotypes between healthy human individuals. V dropped 2 bases and J dropped 6; count of bases not matched to a gene: 6. The CDR3 length is 14 residues. Germline V lookup: CDR1 SGHRS, CDR2 YFSETQ. In regard to this clone: Its antigen is undetermined.

Per sorted-subset replicate PCR, input was 150 to 250 ng DNA, representing tens of thousands of T cell genomes. Libraries were prepared by immunoSEQ multiplex PCR; TCRdb keeps only in-frame clonotypes and omits some of them. The data contain about 1 million clones, roughly 70% of them singletons. Overall study findings and caveats: For sorted subsets, rarefaction showed incomplete sequencing despite large depth. The generation probabilities recorded for non-shared clonotypes fell below those of clonotypes shared by all four donors.

This clonotype was sampled from a man younger than 35 in good health. The sequencing input was memory CD4+ T cells sorted from blood. As for subset: CD45RA-negative fraction. This rearrangement joins TRBV5-1 to TRBJ2-3; 7 bases line up with TRBD2. The CDR3 nucleotides are TGCGCCAGCAGCTTTCAGGTCGGGGGGGATACGCAGTATTTT. Its protein product is CASSFQVGGDTQYF.